The rows below give T cell receptor beta chains drawn from one sample of a study of graft-versus-host responses after intestinal transplantation. Profiling relied on immunoSEQ multiplex PCR, and the TCRdb table lists in-frame clones only, not all of them. The sample holds about 59,000 clones; almost 95% are singletons and the top ten take roughly 0.4%. Their specific antigens are unknown. The starting material was unstimulated CD4+ T cells sorted from spleen or lymph node cells, obtained before transplant. The receptor set was obtained from a human donor who was the organ donor for an intestinal transplant. Each CDR3 is given with its conserved first and last residue. The D gene is left open where the match is weak. Some rows have no size entry. The others give once, few or many, or a class for an expanded clone.

d_call j_call clone_size v_call cdr3_nt cdr3_aa
TRBD1 TRBJ1-6 . TRBV2 TGTGCCAGCAACCAACAGGGGGCCAAGAATAATTCACCCCTCCACTTT CASNQQGAKNNSPLHF
. TRBJ1-3 . TRBV5-4 TGTGCCAGCAGCTTTAAACCCCGGGGGGCGTTGGGAAACACCATATATTTT CASSFKPRGALGNTIYF
. TRBJ1-2 . TRBV5-8 TGTGCCAGCGAGCTTGGGTCCGGAAACTATGGCTACACCTTC CASELGSGNYGYTF
. TRBJ2-3 . TRBV19 TGTGCCAGTAGTCTCCGGGCCTCACCCCACACAGATACGCAGTATTTT CASSLRASPHTDTQYF
TRBD1 TRBJ1-2 . TRBV19 TGTGCCAGTAGTATAGGACAGGGGATTAACTATGGCTACACCTTC CASSIGQGINYGYTF
. TRBJ1-1 . TRBV5-1 TGCGCCAGCAGCTTGGCCATGGTAACTATAAACACTGAAGCTTTCTTT CASSLAMVTINTEAFF
. TRBJ2-1 . TRBV2 TGTGCCAGCAGTGTGCAGAAGGGCGATGAGCAGTTCTTC CASSVQKGDEQFF
TRBD2 TRBJ2-2 . TRBV4-1 TGCGCCAGCAGCCGAACTAGCGGGGGGCGGGGCGGGGAGCTGTTTTTT CASSRTSGGRGGELFF
. TRBJ1-1 . TRBV15 TGTGCCACCAGCATGGGGGGCCGGAACACTGAAGCTTTCTTT CATSMGGRNTEAFF
. TRBJ1-1 . TRBV28 TGTGCCAGCAGTGGCACGGGGGGCGCGACTGAAGCTTTCTTT CASSGTGGATEAFF
. TRBJ2-3 . TRBV7-3 TGTGCCAGCAGCCCCCAGGGGGGTCTGGGGGATACGCAGTATTTT CASSPQGGLGDTQYF
. TRBJ1-1 . TRBV19 TGTGCCAGTAGTATAGTTTCCAGGATCCACACTGAAGCTTTCTTT CASSIVSRIHTEAFF
. TRBJ1-3 . TRBV29-1 TGCAGCGTTATGACTGTCTCTGGAAACACCATATATTTT CSVMTVSGNTIYF
. TRBJ2-7 . TRBV5-6 TGTGCCAGCAGCTGGAGGTTCAGAAGGAACGAGCAGTACTTC CASSWRFRRNEQYF
TRBD2 TRBJ2-7 . TRBV5-4 TGTGCCAGCAGTTGGACTAGCGGGGGGTACTCCTACGAGCAGTACTTC CASSWTSGGYSYEQYF
TRBD1 TRBJ2-2 once TRBV18 TGTGCCAGCTCACCCCAGGACAGGGGCAACGGGGAGCTGTTTTTT CASSPQDRGNGELFF
TRBD2 TRBJ2-1 . TRBV6-5 TGTGCCAGCAGTTCCCTTCTAGCGGGGGGGTACAATGAGCAGTTCTTC CASSSLLAGGYNEQFF
TRBD1 TRBJ2-2 . TRBV13 TGTGCCAGCAGCCTTTCCGGGACAGTGAGTACCGGGGAGCTGTTTTTT CASSLSGTVSTGELFF
. TRBJ1-3 . TRBV6-6 TGTGCCAGCAGTTACTCACAGGCCCGCTCTGGAAACACCATATATTTT CASSYSQARSGNTIYF
. TRBJ2-3 . TRBV11-2 TGTGCCAGCAGCTTCCTAGCTCGCACAGATACGCAGTATTTT CASSFLARTDTQYF
. TRBJ2-7 . TRBV9 TGTGCCAGCAGCTTAAAAGCCCAATCCCTCAACTACGAGCAGTACTTC CASSLKAQSLNYEQYF
TRBD1 TRBJ1-2 few TRBV5-4 TGTGCCAGCAGCCCCCCCGGGACAGACTATGGCTACACCTTC CASSPPGTDYGYTF
. TRBJ1-2 . TRBV7-2 TGTGCCAGCAGCTTAAGACCGGGTAACCATGGCTACACCTTC CASSLRPGNHGYTF
TRBD2 TRBJ2-5 . TRBV11-1 TGTGCCAGCAGCTTCGGGGCTAGCGGGGGGTACGTCCAAGAGACCCAGTACTTC CASSFGASGGYVQETQYF
TRBD1 TRBJ2-7 . TRBV5-1 TGCGCCAGCAGCTTGGCCGGAGACAGGGATTACGAGCAGTACTTC CASSLAGDRDYEQYF
TRBD2 TRBJ2-5 . TRBV7-2 TGTGCCAGCAGCTTTGGGGGGGTTGGGAAGACCCAGTACTTC CASSFGGVGKTQYF
. TRBJ2-3 . TRBV5-1 TGCGCCAGCAGCCTGTCCAGGACAGGCACAGATACGCAGTATTTT CASSLSRTGTDTQYF
. TRBJ2-6 once TRBV7-9 TGTGCCAGCAGCTTAGAGGCCTCTGGGGTCAACGTCCTGACTTTC CASSLEASGVNVLTF
. TRBJ1-6 . TRBV5-6 TGTGCCAGCAGCTTGTTGAGTGTAAGCGGTTCACCCCTCCACTTT CASSLLSVSGSPLHF
. TRBJ1-4 . TRBV2 TGTGCCAGCAGTTTTCGGTGGAATGAAAAACTGTTTTTT CASSFRWNEKLFF
TRBD1 TRBJ1-1 . TRBV29-1 TGCAGCGTTGACAGGGGGCTGAGCACTGAAGCTTTCTTT CSVDRGLSTEAFF
. TRBJ2-4 once TRBV5-1 TGCGCCAGCAGTCGGTTTGGGGCCAAAAACATTCAGTACTTC CASSRFGAKNIQYF
. TRBJ2-3 . TRBV7-9 TGTGCCAGCACCACGGACACAGATACGCAGTATTTT CASTTDTDTQYF
TRBD1 TRBJ1-2 . TRBV19 TGTGCCAGTTGGGGCAGGGGGACGAGCTATGGCTACACCTTC CASWGRGTSYGYTF
. TRBJ2-3 . TRBV7-9 TGTGCCAGCAGCTCATTCCGAGGGACAGATACGCAGTATTTT CASSSFRGTDTQYF
. TRBJ1-1 . TRBV11-2 TGTGCCAGCAGAGCCCCATCGTGGCGGAGTATGAACACTGAAGCTTTCTTT CASRAPSWRSMNTEAFF
. TRBJ1-2 . TRBV25-1 TGTGCCAGCCAGGGCCCGGGGAGGGAATATGGCTACACCTTC CASQGPGREYGYTF
. TRBJ1-2 . TRBV29-1 TGCAGCGTCATCCCCGTGGAGGGTGGGTACACCTTC CSVIPVEGGYTF
TRBD2 TRBJ2-7 . TRBV4-1 TGCGCCAGCAGCCAACGACTAGCGGGGGGTCTCTCCTACGAGCAGTACTTC CASSQRLAGGLSYEQYF
TRBD1 TRBJ2-7 . TRBV7-9 TGTGCCAGCAGGTTAGGGGGACAGGGATACGAGCAGTACTTC CASRLGGQGYEQYF
TRBD2 TRBJ2-1 . TRBV5-1 TGCGCCAGCAGCTTGGGGGGACTAGCGGGGATGAATGAGCAGTTCTTC CASSLGGLAGMNEQFF
TRBD2 TRBJ2-1 . TRBV25-1 TGTGCCAGCAGTGATTCCAGAGGACTAGCAGTCTACAATGAGCAGTTCTTC CASSDSRGLAVYNEQFF
TRBD1 TRBJ1-2 . TRBV15 TGTGCCACCAGCAGAGTGCAGACAGGGTTTGGCTACACCTTC CATSRVQTGFGYTF
. TRBJ1-4 . TRBV15 TGTGCCACCAGCCGGGTCGGTGGGGCGCATGAAAAACTGTTTTTT CATSRVGGAHEKLFF
. TRBJ1-2 . TRBV10-3 TGTGCCATCAGTGAGTCGCCGGAAAACTATGGCTACACCTTC CAISESPENYGYTF
. TRBJ2-1 . TRBV10-3 TGTGCCATCAGTGTACCCTCCGGCCAGGGGCCTGGGGAGCAGTTCTTC CAISVPSGQGPGEQFF
TRBD1 TRBJ2-7 . TRBV5-4 TGTGCCAGCAGCTTGGGGGTGGGACAGAGTCGAAACGAGCAGTACTTC CASSLGVGQSRNEQYF
TRBD1 TRBJ1-2 . TRBV25-1 TGTGCCAGCAGTGACAGGGGGTATGGCTACACCTTC CASSDRGYGYTF
. TRBJ2-6 . TRBV6-1 TGTGCCAGCAGTGAAGCGCGTCAGGGTAGCTCTGGGGCCAACGTCCTGACTTTC CASSEARQGSSGANVLTF
. TRBJ1-1 . TRBV20-1 TGCAGTGCTAGAGATACCATCGGAGCTTTCTTT CSARDTIGAFF